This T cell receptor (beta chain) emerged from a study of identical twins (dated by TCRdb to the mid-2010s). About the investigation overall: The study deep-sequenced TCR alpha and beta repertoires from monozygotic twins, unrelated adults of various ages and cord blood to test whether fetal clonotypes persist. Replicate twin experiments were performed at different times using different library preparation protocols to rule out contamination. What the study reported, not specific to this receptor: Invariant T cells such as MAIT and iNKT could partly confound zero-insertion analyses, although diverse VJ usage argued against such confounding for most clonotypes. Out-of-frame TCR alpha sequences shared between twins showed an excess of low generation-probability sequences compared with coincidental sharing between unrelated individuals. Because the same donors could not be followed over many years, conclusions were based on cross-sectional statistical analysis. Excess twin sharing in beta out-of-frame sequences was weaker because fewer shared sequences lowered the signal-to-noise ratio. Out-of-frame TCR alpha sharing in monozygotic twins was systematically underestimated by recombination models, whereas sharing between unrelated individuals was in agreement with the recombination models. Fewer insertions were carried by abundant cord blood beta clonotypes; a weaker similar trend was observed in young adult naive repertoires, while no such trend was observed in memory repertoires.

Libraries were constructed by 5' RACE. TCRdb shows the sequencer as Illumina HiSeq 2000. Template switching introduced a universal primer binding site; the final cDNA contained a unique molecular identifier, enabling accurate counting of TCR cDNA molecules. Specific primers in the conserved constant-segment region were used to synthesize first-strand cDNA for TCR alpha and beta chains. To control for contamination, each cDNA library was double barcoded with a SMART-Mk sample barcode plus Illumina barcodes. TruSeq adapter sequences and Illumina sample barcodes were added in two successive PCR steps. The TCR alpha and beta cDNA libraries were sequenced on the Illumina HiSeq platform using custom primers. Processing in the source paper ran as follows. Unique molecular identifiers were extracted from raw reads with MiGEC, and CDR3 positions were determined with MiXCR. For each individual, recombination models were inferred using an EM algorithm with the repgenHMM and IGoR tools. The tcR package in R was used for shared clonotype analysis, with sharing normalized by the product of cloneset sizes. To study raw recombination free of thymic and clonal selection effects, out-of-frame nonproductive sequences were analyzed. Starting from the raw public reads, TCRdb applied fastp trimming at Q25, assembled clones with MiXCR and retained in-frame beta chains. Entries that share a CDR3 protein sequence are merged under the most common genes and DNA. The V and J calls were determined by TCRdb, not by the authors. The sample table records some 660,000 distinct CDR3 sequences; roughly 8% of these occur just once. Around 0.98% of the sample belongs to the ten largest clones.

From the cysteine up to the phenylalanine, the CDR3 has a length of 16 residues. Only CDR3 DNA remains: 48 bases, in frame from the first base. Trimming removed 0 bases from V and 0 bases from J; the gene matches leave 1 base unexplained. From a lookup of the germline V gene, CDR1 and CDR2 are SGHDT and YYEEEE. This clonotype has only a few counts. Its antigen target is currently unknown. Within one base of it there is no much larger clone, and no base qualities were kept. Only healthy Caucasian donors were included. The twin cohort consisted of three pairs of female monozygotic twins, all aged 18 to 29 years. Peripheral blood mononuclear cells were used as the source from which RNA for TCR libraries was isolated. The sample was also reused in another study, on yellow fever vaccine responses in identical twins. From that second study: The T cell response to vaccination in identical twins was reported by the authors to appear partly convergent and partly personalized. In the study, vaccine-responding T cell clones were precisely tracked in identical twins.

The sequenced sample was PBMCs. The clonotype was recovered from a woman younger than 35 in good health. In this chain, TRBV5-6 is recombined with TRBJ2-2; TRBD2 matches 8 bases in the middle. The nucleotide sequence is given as TGTGCCAGCAGCTTGGCAGCGGGGGCGAACACCGGGGAGCTGTTTTTT. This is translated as CASSLAAGANTGELFF. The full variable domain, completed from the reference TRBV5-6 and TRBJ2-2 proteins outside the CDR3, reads DAGVTQSPTHLIKTRGQQVTLRCSPKSGHDTVSWYQQALGQGPQFIFQYYEEEERQRGNFPDRFSGHQFPNYSSELNVNALLLGDSALYLCASSLAAGANTGELFFGEGSRLTVL.